The TCR beta chain described here comes from a study of T cells in Graves' hyperthyroidism and ophthalmopathy (dated by TCRdb to about 2019). Regarding the study in general: Peripheral blood was collected at initial diagnosis, before any treatment. A discovery cohort of 95 to 100 patients, about 44 with Graves' ophthalmopathy and approximately 57 with stable Graves' hyperthyroidism, was used to find distinguishing TCR V-J signatures. Whether ophthalmopathy could be predicted prospectively was tested in an independent validation cohort made up of 18 to 20 hyperthyroidism patients plus 17 patients who later progressed to ophthalmopathy. For training and testing, the approximately 97 patients in the discovery cohort were randomly divided in a 7:3 ratio. Thyroid tissue and blood T-cell repertoires from roughly 6 Graves' hyperthyroidism patients were also compared in the study. After sampling, hyperthyroidism patients received methimazole starting at 30 mg daily, and ophthalmopathy patients received high-dose intravenous methylprednisolone. According to the paper, TCR Vbeta CDR3 sequencing was carried out on 135 peripheral blood samples, which came from fewer than 50 ophthalmopathy, around 75 hyperthyroidism and some 17 progressor patients.

The cysteine opens and the phenylalanine closes a CDR3 of 14 amino acids. Left in the record is the CDR3 DNA by itself, 42 bases read in frame from the first base. The germline ends are 16 bases apart after V is trimmed by 6 bases and J by 6 bases. The germline V gene encodes CDR1 MNHEY and CDR2 SMNVEV (reference sequence). The investigation overall reported the following: In validation, the model predicted progression to ophthalmopathy a median of about 6 months before onset, with approximately 68% sensitivity and 72.22% specificity. A 13 V-J signature model separated ophthalmopathy from stable hyperthyroidism, with over 85% sensitivity and about 81% specificity in cross-validation and 80%/75% in testing. Sample size was not statistically predetermined, and blinding of investigators to group allocation was not performed. Blood samples also contained most of the expanded thyroid clonotypes (frequency above 0.001), which suggests that blood repertoires may reflect thyroid immune responses.

Ten or more counts support this clonotype. Its antigen is unknown. No quality values exist for individual bases; no much larger clone is one base distant. Stable Graves' hyperthyroidism was defined as no progression to ophthalmopathy during 18 months of follow-up. Hyperthyroidism patients were aged 18 to 65 years and newly diagnosed, with disease duration of less than 2 months. Any patient with an uncontrolled infection, another autoimmune disease, pregnancy or lactation was excluded. Clinical symptoms, serum thyroxine and TRAb, thyroid ultrasound, and orbital computed tomography formed the basis for the diagnoses. PBMCs were separated from about 10 ml of fresh peripheral blood using Ficoll-Paque density gradient centrifugation. Total RNA was extracted using Trizol reagent, and RNA quality was assessed on an Agilent 2100 Bioanalyzer. The TCR beta CDR3 regions were amplified from RNA transcripts. The TCR CDR3 was subjected to a first round of RT-PCR using the HTBI primer set and the Qiagen OneStep RT-PCR kit. Libraries were constructed in a second round of multiplex PCR, after which size selection and purification were performed. Sequencing of the libraries was done on an Illumina HiSeq2000 using paired-end 100 bp reads. For the original study's pipeline: SOAPnuke was used to process the raw data, throwing out any read that contained adapters or uncalled bases, had a mean Phred below 15, or lacked an exact constant-primer or identifier match. High-quality paired reads were merged with COPE v1.2.5, and unique nucleotide sequences were defined as clonotypes. MiTCR v1.1 was used to align the clonotypes against IMGT TRBV, TRBD and TRBJ reference segments. Only V-J combinations with frequency above 0.0001, covering about 99% of repertoires, were analysed. The TCS score was defined as the ratio of F50 (clonal expansion) to E x V (chaos), calculated using BLOSUM62-based TCRdist between CDR3 peptides within each V-J. Welch's t-statistics and random forest reduced roughly 540 V-J features to 13, which were used in a naive Bayes classifier (R e1071). Through fastp at Q25 and MiXCR, TCRdb rebuilt clones from the public reads, retaining in-frame beta chains. Each CDR3 protein appears once, grouped with its most common genes and DNA. TCRdb assigned the V and J calls; the authors' analysis was not used. This sample gives 600,000 to 750,000 distinct CDR3 sequences in total; 15% to 20% of them show up just once. Around 15% of the sample rests with the top ten.

This receptor chain uses TRBV27 and TRBJ2-3; the D gene cannot be resolved reliably. This sequence originates from a man over 45 with Graves' hyperthyroidism. The material sequenced was blood. In nucleotide form, the sequence is TGTGCCAGCAGGCTTGGATGGGTTCAGGATACGCAGTATTTT. Its product reads: CASRLGWVQDTQYF.